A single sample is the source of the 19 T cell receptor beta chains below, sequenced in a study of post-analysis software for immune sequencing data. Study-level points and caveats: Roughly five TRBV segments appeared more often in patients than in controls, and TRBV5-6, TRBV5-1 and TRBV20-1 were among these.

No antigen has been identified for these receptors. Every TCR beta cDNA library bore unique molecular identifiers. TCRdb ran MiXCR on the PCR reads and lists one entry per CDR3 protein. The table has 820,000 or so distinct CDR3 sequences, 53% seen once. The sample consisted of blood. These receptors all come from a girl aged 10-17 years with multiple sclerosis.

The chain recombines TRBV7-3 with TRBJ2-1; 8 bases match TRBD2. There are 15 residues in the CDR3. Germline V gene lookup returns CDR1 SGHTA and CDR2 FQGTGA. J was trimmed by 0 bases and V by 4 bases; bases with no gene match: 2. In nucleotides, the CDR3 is TGTGCCAGCAGCTACGGGGGGGCCTCCTACAATGAGCAGTTCTTC. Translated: CASSYGGASYNEQFF.

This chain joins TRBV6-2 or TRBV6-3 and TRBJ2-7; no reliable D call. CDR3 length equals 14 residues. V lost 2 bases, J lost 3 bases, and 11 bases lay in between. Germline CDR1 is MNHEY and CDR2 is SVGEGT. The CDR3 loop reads CASSYIPGIYEQYF. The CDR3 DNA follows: TGTGCCAGCAGTTACATCCCTGGAATCTACGAGCAGTACTTC.

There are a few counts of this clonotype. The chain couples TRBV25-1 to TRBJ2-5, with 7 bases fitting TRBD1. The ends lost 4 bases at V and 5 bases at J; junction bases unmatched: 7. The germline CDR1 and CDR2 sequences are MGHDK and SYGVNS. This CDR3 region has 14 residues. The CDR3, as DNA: TGTGCCAGCAGTGCCAGACAGGGAAGCGAGACCCAGTACTTC. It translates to CASSARQGSETQYF.

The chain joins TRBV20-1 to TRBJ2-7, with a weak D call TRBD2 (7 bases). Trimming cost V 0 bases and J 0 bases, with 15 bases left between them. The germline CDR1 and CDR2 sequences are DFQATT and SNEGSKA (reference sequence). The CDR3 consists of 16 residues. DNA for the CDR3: TGCAGTGCTAGAGATCCGAGGGGGGGACTCTCCTACGAGCAGTACTTC. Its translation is CSARDPRGGLSYEQYF.

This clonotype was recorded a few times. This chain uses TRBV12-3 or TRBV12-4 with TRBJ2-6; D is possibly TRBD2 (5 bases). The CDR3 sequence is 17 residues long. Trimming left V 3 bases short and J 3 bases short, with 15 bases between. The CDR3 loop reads CASSFDRSGIGANVLTF. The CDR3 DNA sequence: TGTGCCAGCAGTTTCGACCGGTCCGGGATTGGGGCCAACGTCCTGACTTTC.

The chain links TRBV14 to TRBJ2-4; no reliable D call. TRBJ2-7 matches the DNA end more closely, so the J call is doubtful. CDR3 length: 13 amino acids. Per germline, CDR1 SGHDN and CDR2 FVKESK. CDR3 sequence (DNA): TGTGCCAGCAGCCAATTCCCATCACTCGAGCAGTACTTC. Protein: CASSQFPSLEQYF.

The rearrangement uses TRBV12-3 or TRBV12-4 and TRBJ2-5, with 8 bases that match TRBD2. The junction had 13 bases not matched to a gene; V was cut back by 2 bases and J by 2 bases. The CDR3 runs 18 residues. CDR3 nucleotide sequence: TGTGCCAGCAGTTTACGGGGGGGCGGGGGGACTCAGCAAGAGACCCAGTACTTC. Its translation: CASSLRGGGGTQQETQYF.

CDR3 DNA: TGTGCCAGCAGCCCCAAGGGGGATACGCAGTATTTT. It translates to CASSPKGDTQYF. This chain joins TRBV7-9 and TRBJ2-3; TRBD1 might be the D (5 bases). CDR3 size: 12 residues. Germline CDR1 and CDR2: SEHNR and FQNEAQ (reference sequence). The V gene lost 5 bases and the J gene lost 6 bases, with 9 bases spanning the gap.

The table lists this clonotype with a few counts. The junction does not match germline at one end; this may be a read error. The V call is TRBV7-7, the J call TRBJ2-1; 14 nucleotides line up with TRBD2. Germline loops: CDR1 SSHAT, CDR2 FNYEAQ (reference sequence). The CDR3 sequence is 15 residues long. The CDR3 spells CASSPGLAGVDEQFF. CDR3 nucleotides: TGTGCTAGCAGCCCGGGACTAGCGGGAGTCGATGAGCAGTTCTTC.

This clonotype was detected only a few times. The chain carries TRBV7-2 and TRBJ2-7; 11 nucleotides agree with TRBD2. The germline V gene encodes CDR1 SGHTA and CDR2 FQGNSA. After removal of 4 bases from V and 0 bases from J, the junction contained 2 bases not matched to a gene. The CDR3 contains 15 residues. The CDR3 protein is CASSWGLAVSYEQYF. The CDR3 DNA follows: TGTGCCAGCAGCTGGGGACTAGCGGTCTCCTACGAGCAGTACTTC.

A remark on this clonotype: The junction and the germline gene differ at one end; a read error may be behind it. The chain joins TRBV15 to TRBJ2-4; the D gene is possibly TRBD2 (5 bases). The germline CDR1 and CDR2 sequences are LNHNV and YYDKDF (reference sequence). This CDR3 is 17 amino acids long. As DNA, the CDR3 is TGTGCCACCAGCAGAGCACGAGGGCCAGCGGCCAAAAACATTCCGTACTTC. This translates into CATSRARGPAAKNIPYF.

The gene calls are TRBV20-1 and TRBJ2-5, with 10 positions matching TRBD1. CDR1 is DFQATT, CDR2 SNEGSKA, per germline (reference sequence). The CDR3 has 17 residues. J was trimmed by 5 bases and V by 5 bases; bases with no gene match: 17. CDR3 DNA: TGCAGTGCTCCAATTCCATCGACAGGGGGCGCCGGTGAGACCCAGTACTTC. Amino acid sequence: CSAPIPSTGGAGETQYF.

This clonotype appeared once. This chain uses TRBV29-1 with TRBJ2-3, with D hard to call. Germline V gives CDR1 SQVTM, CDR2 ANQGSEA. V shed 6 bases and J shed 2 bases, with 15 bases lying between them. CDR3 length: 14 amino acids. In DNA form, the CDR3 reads TGCAGCGTCCCCCCCCCCTCCAACACAGATACGCAGTATTTT. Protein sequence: CSVPPPSNTDTQYF.

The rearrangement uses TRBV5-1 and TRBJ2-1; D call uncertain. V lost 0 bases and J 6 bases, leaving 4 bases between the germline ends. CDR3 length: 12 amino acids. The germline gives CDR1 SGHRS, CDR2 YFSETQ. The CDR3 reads CASSLDLNEQFF. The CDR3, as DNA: TGCGCCAGCAGCTTGGACCTCAATGAGCAGTTCTTC.

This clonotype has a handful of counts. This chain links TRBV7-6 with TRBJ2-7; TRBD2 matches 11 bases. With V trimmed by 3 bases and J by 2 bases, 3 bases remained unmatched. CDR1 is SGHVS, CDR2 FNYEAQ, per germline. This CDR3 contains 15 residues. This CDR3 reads CASSLTSGDPYEQYF. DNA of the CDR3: TGTGCCAGCAGCTTGACTAGCGGGGACCCCTACGAGCAGTACTTC. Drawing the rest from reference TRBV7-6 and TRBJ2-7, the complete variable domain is GAGVSQSPRYKVTKRGQDVALRCDPISGHVSLYWYRQALGQGPEFLTYFNYEAQQDKSGLPNDRFSAERPEGSISTLTIQRTEQRDSAMYRCASSLTSGDPYEQYFGPGTRLTVT.

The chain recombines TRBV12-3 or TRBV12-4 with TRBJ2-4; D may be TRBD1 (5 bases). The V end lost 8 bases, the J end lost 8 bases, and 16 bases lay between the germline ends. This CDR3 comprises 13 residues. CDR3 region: CASAKGQGDIQYF. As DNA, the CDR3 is TGTGCCAGCGCAAAAGGACAAGGGGACATTCAGTACTTC.

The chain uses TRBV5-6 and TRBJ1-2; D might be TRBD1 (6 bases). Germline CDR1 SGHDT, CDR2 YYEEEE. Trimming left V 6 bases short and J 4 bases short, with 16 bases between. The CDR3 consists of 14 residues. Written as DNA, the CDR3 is TGTGCCAGCACCTATGGCAGGGGAAGCTATGGCTACACCTTC. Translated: CASTYGRGSYGYTF.

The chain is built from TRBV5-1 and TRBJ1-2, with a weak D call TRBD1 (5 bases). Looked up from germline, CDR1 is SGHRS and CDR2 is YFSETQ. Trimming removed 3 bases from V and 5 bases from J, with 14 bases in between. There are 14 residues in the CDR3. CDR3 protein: CASSWSPTDYGYTF. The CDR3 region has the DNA TGCGCCAGCAGCTGGAGCCCGACAGATTATGGCTACACCTTC.

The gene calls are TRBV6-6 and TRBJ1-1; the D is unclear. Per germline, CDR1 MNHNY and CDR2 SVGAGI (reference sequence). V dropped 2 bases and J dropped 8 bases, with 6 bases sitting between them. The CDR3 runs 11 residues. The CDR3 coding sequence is TGTGCCAGCAGTTACGATGGCGAAGCTTTCTTT. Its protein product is CASSYDGEAFF.